This T cell receptor beta chain came from a study of T cells in localized non-small cell lung cancer. Findings and caveats of the study: Out of the top 100 tumor clones, a median around 57 were seen in adjacent lung. Owing to sequencing of a solitary tumor region, heterogeneity cannot be discounted. There was higher T cell clonality in uninvolved adjacent lung than in tumor, and it was highest there.

Germline values: CDR1 SEHNR, CDR2 FQNEAQ (reference sequence). This CDR3 is 12 amino acids long. Trimming took off 5 bases at V and 9 bases at J, with 8 bases between the two ends. To note about this clone: Antigen unknown.

TCRdb's copy holds only in-frame clones and misses some; the assay was immunoSEQ multiplex PCR. Of approximately 40,000 clones in the sample, around 87% were seen once. The specimen was peripheral blood, collected before any cancer treatment. The V gene is TRBV7-9, the J gene TRBJ1-6, with no clear D. The source of this sequence is a man aged 18 to 50 with stage I lung adenocarcinoma. Here the CDR3 reads CASSDGGSPLHF. The DNA for the CDR3 is TGTGCCAGCAGCGATGGAGGTTCACCCCTCCACTTT.